This is a list of T cell receptor beta chains from one sample in a study of blood T cell repertoires in COVID-19. TCRdb's copy holds only in-frame clones and misses some; the assay was immunoSEQ multiplex PCR. Among about 330,000 clones listed, over 80% were seen once. The sample taken for sequencing was peripheral blood. The receptors stem from a man aged 25-45 years with COVID-19, enrolled during active disease. Both conserved end residues are part of each CDR3. The D gene is left open where the match is weak. The size field is filled for only some rows; it gives once, few, many or a size class.

>TRBV27|NA|TRBD2|TRBJ2-1
TGTGCCAGCAGTCCGGGACTAGCGGGCAATGAGCAGTTCTTC
CASSPGLAGNEQFF
>TRBV5-1|once|NA|TRBJ1-1
TGCGCCAGCAGCTCCAATGGCAGGGCAACTGAAGCTTTCTTT
CASSSNGRATEAFF
>TRBV7-2|NA|TRBD1|TRBJ1-2
TGTGCCAGCAGCCCCCGGACAGGGGTGATCTATGGCTACACCTTC
CASSPRTGVIYGYTF
>TRBV19|NA|NA|TRBJ1-5
TGTGCCAGTAGTATAGTAGGACTGGAGGTAATCCCCCAGCATTTT
CASSIVGLEVIPQHF
>TRBV15|NA|NA|TRBJ2-7
TGTGCCACCAGCAGAGGTGTCCGGGACGAGCAGTACTTC
CATSRGVRDEQYF
>TRBV2|NA|TRBD1|TRBJ1-5
TGTGCCAGCAGTGGGACAGGGGGTTTTGGCAATCAGCCCCAGCATTTT
CASSGTGGFGNQPQHF
>TRBV19|once|TRBD1|TRBJ1-1
TGTGCCAGTAGTAAAGGGACAGGCGGGAACACTGAAGCTTTCTTT
CASSKGTGGNTEAFF
>TRBV11-2|NA|TRBD2|TRBJ2-1
TGTGCCAGCAGCTTTAGCGGGAGCCGGGGCAATGAGCAGTTCTTC
CASSFSGSRGNEQFF
>TRBV11-3|NA|TRBD2|TRBJ2-1
TGTGCCAGCAGCACAAAGAGAGCTAGCGGGGGGAGCTCCTACAATGAGCAGTTCTTC
CASSTKRASGGSSYNEQFF
>TRBV6-2/TRBV6-3|NA|NA|TRBJ1-1
TGTGCCAGCAGTTACTCGACCGGGACAAATGTTGTGAACACTGAAGCTTTCTTT
CASSYSTGTNVVNTEAFF
>TRBV15|NA|TRBD1|TRBJ1-2
TGTGCCACCAGCAGAGATCTTTTAGGACAGGGGTACTATGGCTACACCTTC
CATSRDLLGQGYYGYTF
>TRBV4-2|many|NA|TRBJ2-5
TGTGCCAGCAGCCAAGAAATAGCGGAGGGGCGAGAGACCCAGTACTTC
CASSQEIAEGRETQYF
>TRBV28|NA|NA|TRBJ1-6
TGTGCCAGCAGTTTCCGGGACACAGCTATTAATTCACCCCTCCACTTT
CASSFRDTAINSPLHF
>TRBV19|NA|TRBD2|TRBJ2-1
TGTGCCAGTAGTATAGGGCGGGAGGGTCGTCATGGTGAGCAGTTCTTC
CASSIGREGRHGEQFF
>TRBV20-1|NA|NA|TRBJ2-3
TGCAGTGCTCCTAGCACAGATACGCAGTATTTT
CSAPSTDTQYF
>TRBV5-1|NA|TRBD1|TRBJ2-5
TGCGCCAGCAGCCCGGGGGACAGGGCAGGGGAGACCCAGTACTTC
CASSPGDRAGETQYF
>TRBV7-2|NA|NA|TRBJ2-7
TGTGCCAGCAGCCGTCGGTTAGGGGCCGCTTACGAGCAGTACTTC
CASSRRLGAAYEQYF
>TRBV7-2|NA|TRBD1|TRBJ1-2
TGTGCCAGCAGCCTGAGACAGGGGGCGAACTATGGCTACACCTTC
CASSLRQGANYGYTF
>TRBV7-9|NA|NA|TRBJ2-7
TGTGCCAGCAGCTTATTGAGCCGGTTGGGCAGTCCCTCCTACGAGCAGTACTTC
CASSLLSRLGSPSYEQYF
>TRBV29-1|once|NA|TRBJ1-1
TGCAGCGTTGAAGATCTCGTGAACACTGAAGCTTTCTTT
CSVEDLVNTEAFF
>TRBV6-2/TRBV6-3|NA|TRBD1|TRBJ1-5
TGTGCCAGCAGTTACCCTAAAGGGACAGGGCGTAATCAGCCCCAGCATTTT
CASSYPKGTGRNQPQHF